This is a list of T cell receptor beta chains from one sample in a study of identical twins. Each CDR3 protein gets one entry after TCRdb re-called the 5' RACE reads with MiXCR. The table lists about 810,000 distinct CDR3 sequences, 9% to 15% of them singletons. The sample was also linked to a second study, of yellow fever vaccine responses in identical twins.

Sequenced: PBMCs. These TCRs come from a woman aged 18-35 years in good health. CDR3s include the opening cysteine and the closing phenylalanine or tryptophan. A D gene is named only where the DNA matches it firmly. Some rows mark clone size as missing; the rest say once, few, many or name a class of expanded clone.

>-|TRBV20-1|TRBJ2-5|-
TGCAGTGCTAGAGGTGGCAACCAAGAGACCCAGTACTTC
CSARGGNQETQYF
>few|TRBV5-1|TRBJ2-4|TRBD1
TGCGCCAGCAGCTTGGGGGACAGCAAAAACATTCAGTACTTC
CASSLGDSKNIQYF
>few|TRBV28|TRBJ1-4|-
TGTGCCAGCAGTTCCCTCTACGGAGGTAATGAAAAACTGTTTTTT
CASSSLYGGNEKLFF
>few|TRBV20-1|TRBJ2-5|-
TGCAGTGCTACCCGAGGGGGTCAAGAGACCCAGTACTTC
CSATRGGQETQYF
>-|TRBV20-1|TRBJ2-5|-
TGCAGTGCTAGACGGGTGGGCGGAGAGACCCAGTACTTC
CSARRVGGETQYF
>-|TRBV20-1|TRBJ2-5|TRBD2
TGCAGTGCTAGACTAGCGGAAGAGACCCAGTACTTC
CSARLAEETQYF
>once|TRBV20-1|TRBJ2-2|-
TGCAGTGCAGCGGCCTTTCAAAACACCGGGGAGCTGTTTTTT
CSAAAFQNTGELFF
>few|TRBV7-8|TRBJ2-7|-
TGTGCCAGCAGCTTATTTTCAGGGCTTACTTCCTACGAGCAGTACTTC
CASSLFSGLTSYEQYF
>-|TRBV6-2/TRBV6-3|TRBJ1-1|-
TGTGCCAGCAGTTACGTACGGGGGGCCTGGACTGAAGCTTTCTTT
CASSYVRGAWTEAFF
>-|TRBV27|TRBJ2-5|TRBD2
TGTGCCAGCAGACCCGGGACTAGCGTACCAGAGACCCAGTACTTC
CASRPGTSVPETQYF
>few|TRBV7-9|TRBJ2-5|TRBD2
TGTGCCAGCAGTTCTAGCGGGCCCCAGGCCCAGTACTTC
CASSSSGPQAQYF
>-|TRBV5-1|TRBJ1-1|-
TGCGCCAGCGCCCTACAGGGAGGAAACACTGAAGCTTTCTTT
CASALQGGNTEAFF
>few|TRBV27|TRBJ2-1|TRBD2
TGTGCCAGCCGCGATAGCGGGGAGGTCTATGAGCAGTTCTTC
CASRDSGEVYEQFF
>many|TRBV5-1|TRBJ2-5|-
TGCGCCAGCAGCTTTCTATCGACAGGGAGGGAAGAGACCCAGTACTTC
CASSFLSTGREETQYF
>-|TRBV28|TRBJ2-1|TRBD2
TGTGCCAGCAGCCCCCCGGGAGGGGACAATGAGCAGTTCTTC
CASSPPGGDNEQFF
>-|TRBV7-2|TRBJ2-1|-
TGTGCCAGCAGCTTAGGGGCCCTTGGGTGGAATGAGCAGTTCTTC
CASSLGALGWNEQFF
>-|TRBV5-1|TRBJ2-2|-
TGCGCCAGCCATACAAGCAGGGGAGACACCGGGGAGCTGTTTTTT
CASHTSRGDTGELFF
>few|TRBV6-1|TRBJ2-1|-
TGTGCCAGCGGCGAGCGGGTAAGCTCCTACAATGAGCAGTTCTTC
CASGERVSSYNEQFF
>few|TRBV5-1|TRBJ1-1|TRBD1
TGCGCCAGCAGCTGGACGGGACAGGGGTTTGGCACTGAAGCTTTCTTT
CASSWTGQGFGTEAFF
>many|TRBV29-1|TRBJ2-3|-
TGCAGCCCACTATACCGACGGGGAAGCACAGATACGCAGTATTTT
CSPLYRRGSTDTQYF
>many|TRBV20-1|TRBJ2-3|TRBD2
TGCAGTGCTAGTCCCGGGACTAGCGGGAGCACAGATACGCAGTATTTT
CSASPGTSGSTDTQYF
>-|TRBV5-1|TRBJ2-6|-
TGCGCCAGCAGCTTGGAGCTCTCTGGGGCCAACGTCCTGACTTTC
CASSLELSGANVLTF
>few|TRBV4-1|TRBJ2-1|-
TGCGCCAGCAGCCCTGACCAAGGGAATGAGCAGTTCTTC
CASSPDQGNEQFF
>few|TRBV2|TRBJ2-6|-
TGTGCCAACTCTGTCGGAGGCGTCCTGACTTTC
CANSVGGVLTF
>few|TRBV6-5|TRBJ2-1|-
TGTGCCAGCAGTTACAGTGTTATCATAGTCGGTCACGAAGACAATGAGCAGTTCTTC
CASSYSVIIVGHEDNEQFF
>few|TRBV20-1|TRBJ2-1|TRBD1
TGCAGTGCTAGACCGGGACAGGGTCCCTACAATGAGCAGTTCTTC
CSARPGQGPYNEQFF
>few|TRBV10-3|TRBJ2-5|-
TGTGCCATCGGCCGGACAGAAGGACTAGAGACCCAGTACTTC
CAIGRTEGLETQYF
>many|TRBV28|TRBJ2-2|-
TGTGCCAGCACGATAGGGACGCGGAACACCGGGGAGCTGTTTTTT
CASTIGTRNTGELFF
>-|TRBV27|TRBJ2-1|-
TGTGCCAGCAGTTTATCGCGGGCAGGTGAGCAGTTCTTC
CASSLSRAGEQFF
>-|TRBV20-1|TRBJ2-7|TRBD2
TGCAGTGCTAGAGCTCGGCGGGGACTAGCGCGAGAGCAGTACTTC
CSARARRGLAREQYF
>few|TRBV29-1|TRBJ2-1|-
TGCAGCGTTAGGGGGGACAGGGGGATCGTGGGGACTAGCGAAGCTGAGCAGTTCTTC
CSVRGDRGIVGTSEAEQFF
>-|TRBV9|TRBJ2-4|TRBD2
TGTGCCAGCACCAGACTAGCGGGAGGGGGCAAGGACATTCAGTACTTC
CASTRLAGGGKDIQYF
>-|TRBV18|TRBJ1-4|TRBD1
TGTGCCAGCTCACCCGGGACAGGACGTAATGAAAAACTGTTTTTT
CASSPGTGRNEKLFF
>-|TRBV10-3|TRBJ1-4|-
TGTGCCATCAGTCAAGGGGCGATGGCTAATGAAAAACTGTTTTTT
CAISQGAMANEKLFF
>-|TRBV20-1|TRBJ2-1|TRBD2
TGCAGTGCTAGAGATATAACTAGCGGGAACTACAATGAGCAGTTCTTC
CSARDITSGNYNEQFF
>few|TRBV5-1|TRBJ1-2|-
TGCGCCAGCAGCTTGGAACCGCAAGACTATGGCTACACCTTC
CASSLEPQDYGYTF
>-|TRBV20-1|TRBJ1-2|-
TGCAGTGCTGGGGACAACTTCGGGGGCTACACCTTC
CSAGDNFGGYTF
>-|TRBV4-2|TRBJ2-3|-
TGTGCCAGCAGCCAAGATGGGCTGGTCGCAGATACGCAGTATTTT
CASSQDGLVADTQYF
>few|TRBV12-5|TRBJ2-5|-
TGTGCTAGTGGTTTGGTACGGGACGGGACGGGGATATCGGAGACCCAGTACTTC
CASGLVRDGTGISETQYF
>-|TRBV6-1|TRBJ1-2|TRBD1
TGTGCCAGCACCACCGGGGACAGGTCTAGCTATGGCTACACCTTC
CASTTGDRSSYGYTF
>-|TRBV28|TRBJ2-7|TRBD2
TGTGCCAGCACCCAAGCGGGAACCGGCGCCTACGAGCAGTACTTC
CASTQAGTGAYEQYF
>few|TRBV20-1|TRBJ1-1|-
TGCAGTGCTACACCCCCGGGGGGGACTGAAGCTTTCTTT
CSATPPGGTEAFF
>-|TRBV2|TRBJ2-7|TRBD1
TGTGCCAGCAAACCGACAGGGTTCGACGAGCAGTACTTC
CASKPTGFDEQYF
>-|TRBV5-1|TRBJ2-4|-
TGCGCCAGCAGCTTTTGGGGGAGGACGGAAAACATTCAGTACTTC
CASSFWGRTENIQYF
>few|TRBV20-1|TRBJ2-1|-
TGCAGTGCTAGCAGGTCCCCTGGAGACAATGAGCAGTTCTTC
CSASRSPGDNEQFF
>few|TRBV2|TRBJ2-7|-
TGTGCCAGCATGCCGGTAGAGAGCTCCTACGAGCAGTACTTC
CASMPVESSYEQYF
>few|TRBV11-2|TRBJ2-4|TRBD1
TGTGCCAGCAGCTTTAGGGACACCAACAGGGGGCGCGAAAACATTCAGTACTTC
CASSFRDTNRGRENIQYF
>many|TRBV29-1|TRBJ2-1|TRBD2
TGCAGCGTTGATGGAGGACTAGCGGGGCTATTCTCCTACAATGAGCAGTTCTTC
CSVDGGLAGLFSYNEQFF
>-|TRBV7-9|TRBJ2-2|-
TGTGCCAGCAGCACGGGCGGCGGCACCGGGGAGCTGTTTTTT
CASSTGGGTGELFF
>many|TRBV12-3/TRBV12-4|TRBJ1-2|-
TGTGCCAGCAGTTTAGGAGGGGGAGAAGACTATGGCTACACCTTC
CASSLGGGEDYGYTF
>few|TRBV20-1|TRBJ1-1|-
TGCAGTGCTAGAGATTACCGCGAGAACACTGAAGCTTTCTTT
CSARDYRENTEAFF
>few|TRBV6-1|TRBJ2-2|-
TGTGCCAGCAGAGTAGGGCCCTACACCGGGGAGCTGTTTTTT
CASRVGPYTGELFF
>-|TRBV11-3|TRBJ2-3|TRBD2
TGTGCCAGCAGCTGGGCGGGTAGCGGGAGTTCGGATACGCAGTATTTT
CASSWAGSGSSDTQYF
>few|TRBV7-9|TRBJ2-5|-
TGTGCCAGCAGCTCCCGTGGAGGTCAACTTGGGGAGACCCAGTACTTC
CASSSRGGQLGETQYF
>few|TRBV4-1|TRBJ2-1|-
TGCGCCAGCAGCCAGGCTAGTCTTTCCTACAATGAGCAGTTCTTC
CASSQASLSYNEQFF
>-|TRBV28|TRBJ2-1|-
TGTGCCAGCTCGCCGCCCCGACAGCTATTAGCGATAAATGAGCAGTTCTTC
CASSPPRQLLAINEQFF
>few|TRBV19|TRBJ2-2|TRBD2
TGTGCCAGCATAGCGGGAATGGTCGCCGGGGAGCTGTTTTTT
CASIAGMVAGELFF
>few|TRBV6-2/TRBV6-3|TRBJ2-1|-
TGTGCCAGCAGTGGTGTTAGGCGGCAGGGCCGCAATGAGCAGTTCTTC
CASSGVRRQGRNEQFF
>-|TRBV7-2|TRBJ2-7|TRBD2
TGTGCCAGCAGCTTAGCCCTAGCGGTAACCTACGAGCAGTACTTC
CASSLALAVTYEQYF